Presented here are 13 T cell receptor beta chains from one specimen sequenced in a study of CD8 T cells in Susac syndrome. Reverse transcription of about 0.45 to 1 ug RNA was performed with random hexamers. TCRdb analysed the immunoSEQ multiplex PCR reads with MiXCR anew, one entry per CDR3 protein. The sample has about 200,000 distinct CDR3 sequences, 90% to 95% seen once. The sequenced sample was CD4+ T cells from PBMCs. The receptors derive from a human donor with multiple sclerosis.

The rearrangement uses TRBV2 and TRBJ2-6; D tentatively fits TRBD1 or TRBD2 (5 bases each). Deletions cut 8 bases from V and 2 bases from J, with 7 bases between. CDR1 and CDR2 (germline): SNHLY, FYNNEI. This CDR3 is 13 amino acids long. DNA of the CDR3: TGTGCCAGCCGGGGACCTGGGGCCAACGTCCTGACTTTC. As protein: CASRGPGANVLTF. Filled out from reference TRBV2 and TRBJ2-6, the complete variable domain reads EPEVTQTPSHQVTQMGQEVILRCVPISNHLYFYWYRQILGQKVEFLVSFYNNEISEKSEIFDDQFSVERPDGSNFTLKIRSTKLEDSAMYFCASRGPGANVLTFGAGSRLTVL.

This clonotype was found once. V usage is TRBV20-1 and J usage is TRBJ1-2; D ambiguous. CDR3 size: 13 residues. The V gene lost 5 bases and the J gene lost 2 bases, with 12 bases spanning the gap. Germline loops: CDR1 DFQATT, CDR2 SNEGSKA (reference sequence). The CDR3 here is CSAGGHFNYGYTF. The CDR3 region has the DNA TGCAGTGCTGGCGGGCACTTCAACTATGGCTACACCTTC.

This chain connects TRBV29-1 to TRBJ2-5, with TRBD2 identical over 9 bases. CDR1 is SQVTM and CDR2 is ANQGSEA in the germline V gene. This CDR3 contains 14 residues. V lost 5 bases and J lost 5; bases outside the gene matches: 9. CDR3 sequence (DNA): TGCAGCGTTATAGCGGGAGTTGGGTTTGAGACCCAGTACTTC. This gives the protein CSVIAGVGFETQYF.

This rearrangement joins TRBV30 to TRBJ1-1; a weak D match, TRBD1 (5 bases). Germline V gives CDR1 GTSNPN, CDR2 SVGIG (reference sequence). The CDR3 is 15 residues long. Trimming cost V 4 bases and J 10 bases, with 25 bases left between them. CDR3 protein: CAWIRWDGGVRRAFF. The DNA of the CDR3 is TGTGCCTGGATCAGATGGGACGGTGGAGTTAGAAGAGCTTTCTTT.

Note on this clonotype: An end of the junction does not agree with germline; a read error may underlie this. The CDR3 DNA is TGTGCCAGCAGCTCCACGCGGGTTCGGGAGGTGTATCTAACGTTC. Translation: CASSSTRVREVYLTF. J is TRBJ2-1 and V is TRBV12-3 or TRBV12-4, with TRBD2 identical over 7 bases. The CDR3 is made up of 15 amino acids.

V and J are TRBV20-1 and TRBJ2-3; 8 nucleotides line up with TRBD2. After removal of 5 bases from V and 1 base from J, the junction contained 5 bases not matched to a gene. The CDR3 contains 14 residues. Germline V gene data show CDR1 as DFQATT and CDR2 as SNEGSKA (reference sequence). The CDR3 protein is CSALSGVGTDTQYF. The CDR3 DNA follows: TGCAGTGCTCTTAGCGGGGTTGGCACAGATACGCAGTATTTT.

The table lists this clonotype with a count of one. The V and J genes are TRBV29-1 and TRBJ2-3, with 9 bases that match TRBD2. Looked up from germline, CDR1 is SQVTM and CDR2 is ANQGSEA. The CDR3 consists of 16 residues. V shed 3 bases, J shed 0 bases, and the junction held 7 bases outside the gene matches. The DNA of the CDR3 is TGCAGCGTTGAGGGGGAGCGGGGGGCTAGCACAGATACGCAGTATTTT. Translation gives CSVEGERGASTDTQYF.

This clonotype has a handful of counts. The rearrangement uses TRBV27 and TRBJ1-2, with 8 positions matching TRBD1. Germline-derived CDR1 and CDR2 are MNHEY and SMNVEV (reference sequence). The CDR3 runs to 13 residues. Trimming cost V 5 bases and J 3 bases; bases outside gene matches: 2. The chain's CDR3 is CASSLDRDYGYTF. CDR3 DNA sequence: TGTGCCAGCAGTCTGGACAGGGACTATGGCTACACCTTC.

This chain links TRBV7-3 with TRBJ2-4, with no clear D. Germline V gene data show CDR1 as SGHTA and CDR2 as FQGTGA. This CDR3 has 15 amino acids. V was trimmed by 5 bases and J by 0 bases, leaving 11 bases between them. The CDR3, as DNA: TGTGCCAGCAGCGACCCTACGGTAGCCAAAAACATTCAGTACTTC. This translates into CASSDPTVAKNIQYF.

The chain employs TRBV23-1 and TRBJ2-7, with TRBD1 matching over 9 bases. TRBV23-1 is an open reading frame, and its role is uncertain. The trim removed 5 bases at V and 5 bases at J, leaving 7 bases unmatched. This CDR3 has 14 amino acids. The DNA for the CDR3 is TGCGCCAGCAGTACCGGGACAGGGTTCAACGAGCAGTACTTC. Residues: CASSTGTGFNEQYF.

The V and J genes are TRBV29-1 and TRBJ1-2; maybe TRBD1 (6 bases). The CDR3 is 11 residues long. Germline V gives CDR1 SQVTM, CDR2 ANQGSEA. Trimming pared 7 bases from V and 8 bases from J, leaving 14 bases between. CDR3 residues: CSARAGVGYTF. CDR3 DNA: TGCAGCGCTCGCGCAGGGGTCGGCTACACCTTC.

This chain uses TRBV20-1 with TRBJ2-3; D gene ambiguous. V lost 2 bases to trimming and J lost 6 bases, with 6 bases between them. The germline CDR1 and CDR2 sequences are DFQATT and SNEGSKA (reference sequence). The CDR3 is 11 residues long. The CDR3 is CSARYGDTQYF. The DNA of the CDR3 is TGCAGTGCTAGATACGGGGATACGCAGTATTTT.

The rearrangement links TRBV5-1 to TRBJ2-5; D may match TRBD1 or TRBD2 (6 bases each). The CDR3 has 14 amino acids. Per germline, CDR1 SGHRS and CDR2 YFSETQ. Trimming pared 3 bases from V and 2 bases from J, leaving 11 bases between. In DNA, the CDR3 is TGCGCCAGCAGCTCGGGAGACAGGCAAGAGACCCAGTACTTC. It encodes CASSSGDRQETQYF.